The next 11 T cell receptor beta chains were all read from a single sample in a study of blood T cell repertoires in COVID-19. Measured with immunoSEQ multiplex PCR; TCRdb has only the in-frame clones, and not every one. The sample has under 200,000 clones, approximately 87% seen once. Input material: peripheral blood. The receptors here all came from an older woman with COVID-19, enrolled during active disease.

The chain carries TRBV13 and TRBJ2-2; TRBD2 matches 12 bases. Per germline, CDR1 PRHDT and CDR2 FYEKMQ (reference sequence). CDR3 length: 16 amino acids. The junction had 8 bases not matched to a gene; V was cut back by 4 bases and J by 8 bases. The CDR3 sequence: CASSSETSGSSGELFF. The DNA of the CDR3 is TGTGCCAGCAGCTCCGAGACTAGCGGGAGTTCGGGGGAGCTGTTTTTT.

This clone was picked up one time. The rearrangement uses TRBV7-2 and TRBJ2-5; 10 bases match TRBD2. This CDR3 comprises 14 residues. The germline CDR1 and CDR2 sequences are SGHTA and FQGNSA. The J segment lost 4 bases and the V segment lost 5 bases, leaving 4 bases of the junction unmatched. In DNA, the CDR3 is TGTGCCAGCAGCCTTAGCGGGAGGTTAGAGACCCAGTACTTC. It codes for CASSLSGRLETQYF.

The J gene is TRBJ2-1, the V gene TRBV30; tentative D call: TRBD1 (5 bases). Trimming removed 5 bases from V and 0 bases from J, with 8 bases in between. Germline CDR1 is GTSNPN and CDR2 is SVGIG (reference sequence). The CDR3 is 13 residues long. This CDR3 reads CAWDSLSYNEQFF. CDR3 sequence (DNA): TGTGCCTGGGACAGCCTCTCCTACAATGAGCAGTTCTTC. The entire variable domain, with the rest obtained from reference TRBV30 and TRBJ2-1, is as follows: SQTIHQWPATLVQPVGSPLSLECTVEGTSNPNLYWYRQAAGRGLQLLFYSVGIGQISSEVPQNLSASRPQDRQFILSSKKLLLSDSGFYLCAWDSLSYNEQFFGPGTRLTVL.

This clone came up once. This sequence joins TRBV4-1 and TRBJ2-1, with D maybe TRBD2 (7 bases). The CDR3 covers 14 residues. Looked up from germline, CDR1 is MGHRA and CDR2 is YSYEKL. V was shortened by 4 bases and J by 7 bases, with 14 bases between the two germline ends. The CDR3 region has the DNA TGCGCCAGCAGCCCCTCGGGGAGGGGGAATGAGCAGTTCTTC. This codes for CASSPSGRGNEQFF.

J is TRBJ2-7 and V is TRBV3-1 (or the pseudogene TRBV3-2); 7 nucleotides agree with TRBD1. CDR3 length: 14 residues. With V trimmed by 5 bases and J by 3 bases, 7 bases remained unmatched. Germline values: CDR1 LGHDT, CDR2 YNNKEL (reference sequence). The CDR3 spells CASSLTGSDYEQYF. The CDR3 DNA sequence: TGTGCCAGCAGCTTGACAGGGTCGGACTACGAGCAGTACTTC.

This chain joins TRBV11-1 and TRBJ2-7; D is unresolved. CDR1 is SGHAT, CDR2 FQDESV, per germline (reference sequence). This CDR3 has 13 residues. The V end was cut by 4 bases, the J end by 6 bases, with 13 bases between. CDR3 in amino acids: CASSSWAFGEQYF. DNA of the CDR3: TGTGCCAGCAGCTCTTGGGCATTCGGCGAGCAGTACTTC.

The V and J genes are TRBV5-6 and TRBJ2-2; TRBD2 matches 10 bases. V lost 3 bases, J lost 7 bases, and 12 bases stayed unmatched. Germline V lookup: CDR1 SGHDT, CDR2 YYEEEE. The CDR3 covers 17 residues. Here the CDR3 reads CASSSLAGSVRGGELFF. The CDR3 nucleotides are TGTGCCAGCAGCTCACTAGCGGGATCCGTAAGGGGCGGGGAGCTGTTTTTT. Supplemented by reference TRBV5-6 and TRBJ2-2, the full variable domain reads DAGVTQSPTHLIKTRGQQVTLRCSPKSGHDTVSWYQQALGQGPQFIFQYYEEEERQRGNFPDRFSGHQFPNYSSELNVNALLLGDSALYLCASSSLAGSVRGGELFFGEGSRLTVL.

V and J are TRBV5-1 and TRBJ2-3; D unresolved. The length of the CDR3 is 13 residues. V lost 0 bases and J 7 bases, leaving 9 bases between the germline ends. Germline V lookup: CDR1 SGHRS, CDR2 YFSETQ. The CDR3 coding sequence is TGCGCCAGCAGCTTGGAAGGCGGTAATACGCAGTATTTT. It is translated as CASSLEGGNTQYF.

The V gene is TRBV28, the J gene TRBJ1-5; tentative D call: TRBD1 (5 bases). Trimming pared 6 bases from V and 3 bases from J, leaving 12 bases between. There are 14 residues in the CDR3. Per germline, CDR1 MDHEN and CDR2 SYDVKM. Written as DNA, the CDR3 is TGTGCCAGCAGCCTGGGGGGGGTCAATCAGCCCCAGCATTTT. It is translated as CASSLGGVNQPQHF.

The genes are TRBV4-1 and TRBJ2-5; 8 bases agree with TRBD2. This CDR3 spans 15 amino acids. Trimming took 0 bases from V and 7 from J; bases not matched to a gene: 7. Germline V gene sequence: CDR1 MGHRA, CDR2 YSYEKL. CDR3 loop: CASSQEAGAVGTQYF. As DNA, the CDR3 is TGCGCCAGCAGCCAAGAAGCGGGAGCTGTAGGGACCCAGTACTTC.

The gene calls are TRBV19 and TRBJ1-4, with 7 positions matching TRBD1. Germline V gene data show CDR1 as LNHDA and CDR2 as SQIVND (reference sequence). This CDR3 is 15 amino acids long. V lost 5 bases, J lost 6 bases, and 9 bases stayed unmatched. CDR3: CASSAYQGEDEKLFF. The CDR3 DNA reads TGTGCCAGTAGTGCGTATCAGGGGGAAGATGAAAAACTGTTTTTT.